The entry below gives a single T cell receptor (beta chain) sequence along with its context. This sample stems from a study of blood T cells in healthy people across ages. The germline CDR1 and CDR2 sequences are GTSNPN and SVGIG (reference sequence). The length of the CDR3 is 16 residues. The second PCR ran about 6 to 11 cycles with a sample-barcoded 5' primer and J-beta primers. TCRdb fed the 5' RACE reads into MiXCR, producing one record per CDR3 protein. The sample lists just under 900,000 distinct CDR3 sequences; 29% were seen once. The J gene is TRBJ2-4, the V gene TRBV30; a weak D match, TRBD1 (8 bases). The J call may not be correct, given that the DNA end is closer to TRBJ2-7. Sequenced material: blood. The source is a woman over 75 in good health. The CDR3 loop reads CAWSHQNRGGRSEQYF. Written as DNA, the CDR3 is TGTGCCTGGTCCCATCAAAACAGGGGGGGACGGAGCGAGCAGTACTTC.